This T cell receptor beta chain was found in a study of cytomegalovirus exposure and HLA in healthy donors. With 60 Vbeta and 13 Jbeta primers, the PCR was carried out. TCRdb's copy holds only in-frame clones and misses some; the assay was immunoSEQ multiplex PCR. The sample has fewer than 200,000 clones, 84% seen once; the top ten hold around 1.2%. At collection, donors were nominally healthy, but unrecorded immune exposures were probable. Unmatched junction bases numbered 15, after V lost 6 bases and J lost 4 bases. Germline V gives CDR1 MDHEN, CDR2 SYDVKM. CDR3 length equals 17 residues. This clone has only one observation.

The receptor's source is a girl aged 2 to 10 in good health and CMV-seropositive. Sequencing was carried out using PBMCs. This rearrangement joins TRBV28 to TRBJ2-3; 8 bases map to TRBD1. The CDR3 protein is CASSSSTGARYSDTQYF. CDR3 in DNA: TGTGCCAGCAGCTCCTCGACAGGGGCTCGTTATTCAGATACGCAGTATTTT.